A single sample gave rise to the 5 T cell receptor beta chains below, sequenced in a study of T cell changes during pregnancy in multiple sclerosis. Using immunoSEQ multiplex PCR, the repertoire was profiled, and TCRdb retains in-frame clones only, with some absent. The sample yields over 25,000 clones, around nine tenths seen once. Source: CD4+ T cells from peripheral blood mononuclear cells, taken in the second trimester of pregnancy. The receptors originated from a female donor in good health, enrolled as a control in a pregnancy study.

This rearrangement joins TRBV9 to TRBJ1-4; 9 bases agree with TRBD1. The CDR3 contains 16 residues. Per the germline V gene, CDR1 is SGDLS and CDR2 is YYNGEE. V dropped 4 bases and J dropped 3; count of bases not matched to a gene: 7. CDR3 nucleotide sequence: TGTGCCAGCAGCCTAACAGGGGGCACGGCTAATGAAAAACTGTTTTTT. Amino acids: CASSLTGGTANEKLFF. Filled out from reference TRBV9 and TRBJ1-4, the complete variable domain reads DSGVTQTPKHLITATGQRVTLRCSPRSGDLSVYWYQQSLDQGLQFLIQYYNGEERAKGNILERFSAQQFPDLHSELNLSSLELGDSALYFCASSLTGGTANEKLFFGSGTQLSVL.

This chain connects TRBV6-6 to TRBJ1-5; D remains ambiguous. Germline V lookup: CDR1 MNHNY, CDR2 SVGAGI (reference sequence). The CDR3 is made up of 15 amino acids. V lost 2 bases, J lost 3 bases, and 11 bases lay in between. The CDR3 sequence is CASSYVASPNQPQHF. The DNA of the CDR3 is TGTGCCAGCAGTTACGTAGCATCACCCAATCAGCCCCAGCATTTT.

This clone has only one observation. V usage is TRBV10-3 and J usage is TRBJ2-2; 8 bases are a match to TRBD1. With V trimmed by 7 bases and J by 4 bases, 5 bases remained unmatched. Germline V gives CDR1 ENHRY, CDR2 SYGVKD. This CDR3 has 14 residues. The CDR3 here is CAINGQGGTGELFF. The CDR3 DNA follows: TGTGCCATCAACGGACAGGGAGGCACCGGGGAGCTGTTTTTT.

The chain has TRBV6-1 and TRBJ1-1, with 7 bases lining up with TRBD1. The length of the CDR3 is 13 residues. V gave up 3 bases and J gave up 11 bases; unmatched junction bases: 9. Germline CDR1 MNHNS, CDR2 SASEGT. The CDR3 region is CASSDFTGASAFF. The CDR3 DNA follows: TGTGCCAGCAGTGACTTTACAGGGGCGAGCGCTTTCTTT.

This clone appeared once. This sequence joins TRBV30 and TRBJ2-1, with TRBD2 identical over 12 bases. The J segment lost 8 bases and the V segment lost 6 bases, leaving 11 bases of the junction unmatched. CDR3 length: 15 amino acids. Germline loops: CDR1 GTSNPN, CDR2 SVGIG (reference sequence). In DNA form, the CDR3 reads TGTGCCTGTCAACCTAGCGGGAGGGCTATCGATGAGCAGTTCTTC. This gives the protein CACQPSGRAIDEQFF.